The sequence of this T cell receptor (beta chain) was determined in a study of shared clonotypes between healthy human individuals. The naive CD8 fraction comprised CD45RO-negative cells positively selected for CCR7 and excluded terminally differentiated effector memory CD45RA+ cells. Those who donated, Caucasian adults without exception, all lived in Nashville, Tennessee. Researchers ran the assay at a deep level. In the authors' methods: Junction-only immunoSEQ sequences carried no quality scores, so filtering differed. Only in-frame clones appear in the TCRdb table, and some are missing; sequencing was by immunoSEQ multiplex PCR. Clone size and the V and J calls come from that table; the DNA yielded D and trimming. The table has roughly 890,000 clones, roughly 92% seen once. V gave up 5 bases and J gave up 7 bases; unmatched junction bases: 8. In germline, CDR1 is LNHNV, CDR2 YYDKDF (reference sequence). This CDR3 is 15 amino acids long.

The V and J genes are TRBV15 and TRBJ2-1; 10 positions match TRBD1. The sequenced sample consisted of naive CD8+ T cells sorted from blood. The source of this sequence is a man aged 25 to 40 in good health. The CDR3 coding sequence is TGTGCCACCAGCGAGGTCCGGGACAGGGGAAATGAGCAGTTCTTC. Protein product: CATSEVRDRGNEQFF.